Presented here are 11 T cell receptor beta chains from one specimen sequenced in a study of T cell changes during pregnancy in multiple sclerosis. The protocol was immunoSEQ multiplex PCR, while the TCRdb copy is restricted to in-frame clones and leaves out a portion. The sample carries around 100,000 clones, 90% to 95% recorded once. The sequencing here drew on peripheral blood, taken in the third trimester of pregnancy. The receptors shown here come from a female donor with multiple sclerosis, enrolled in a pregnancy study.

The CDR3 coding sequence is TGTGCCAGTAGTATCAAAACGGGGTCTGACGAGCAGTACTTC. Protein sequence: CASSIKTGSDEQYF. The chain joins TRBV19 to TRBJ2-7; tentative D call: TRBD2 (5 bases). The germline V and J ends were trimmed by 3 bases and 5 bases, with 14 bases remaining between them. Germline V gene data show CDR1 as LNHDA and CDR2 as SQIVND (reference sequence). The CDR3 totals 14 residues.

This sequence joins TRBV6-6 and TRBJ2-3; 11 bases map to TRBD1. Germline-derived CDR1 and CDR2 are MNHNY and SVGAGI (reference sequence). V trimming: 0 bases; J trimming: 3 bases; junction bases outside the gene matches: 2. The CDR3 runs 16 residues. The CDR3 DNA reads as TGTGCCAGCAGTTACTCGGGACAGGGGGTAACAGATACGCAGTATTTT. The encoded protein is CASSYSGQGVTDTQYF.

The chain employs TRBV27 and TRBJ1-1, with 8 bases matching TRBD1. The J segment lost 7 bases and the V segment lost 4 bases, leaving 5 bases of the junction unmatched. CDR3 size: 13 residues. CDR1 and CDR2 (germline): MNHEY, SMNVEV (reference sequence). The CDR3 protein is CASSSVRGLEAFF. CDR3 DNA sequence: TGTGCCAGCAGTTCGGTCAGGGGGCTTGAAGCTTTCTTT.

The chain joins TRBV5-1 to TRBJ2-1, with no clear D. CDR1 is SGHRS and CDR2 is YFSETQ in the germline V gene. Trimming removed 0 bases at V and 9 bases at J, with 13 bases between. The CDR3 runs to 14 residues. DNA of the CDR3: TGCGCCAGCAGCTTGGTTGCGAATGGCGGTGAGCAGTTCTTC. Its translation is CASSLVANGGEQFF.

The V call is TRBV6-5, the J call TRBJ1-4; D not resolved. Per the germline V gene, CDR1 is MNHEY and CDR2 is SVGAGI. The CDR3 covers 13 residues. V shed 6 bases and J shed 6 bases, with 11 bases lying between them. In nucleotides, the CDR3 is TGTGCCAGCAGCCGCGGGCCAGATGAAAAACTGTTTTTT. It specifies CASSRGPDEKLFF.

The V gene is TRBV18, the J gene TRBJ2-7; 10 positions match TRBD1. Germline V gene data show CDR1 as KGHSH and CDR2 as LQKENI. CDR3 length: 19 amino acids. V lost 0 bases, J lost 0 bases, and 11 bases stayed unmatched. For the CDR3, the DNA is TGTGCCAGCTCACCACCGGGACAGGGGCGAGCGGAAAGCTCCTACGAGCAGTACTTC. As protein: CASSPPGQGRAESSYEQYF. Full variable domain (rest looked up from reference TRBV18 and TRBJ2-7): NAGVMQNPRHLVRRRGQEARLRCSPMKGHSHVYWYRQLPEEGLKFMVYLQKENIIDESGMPKERFSAEFPKEGPSILRIQQVVRGDSAAYFCASSPPGQGRAESSYEQYFGPGTRLTVT.

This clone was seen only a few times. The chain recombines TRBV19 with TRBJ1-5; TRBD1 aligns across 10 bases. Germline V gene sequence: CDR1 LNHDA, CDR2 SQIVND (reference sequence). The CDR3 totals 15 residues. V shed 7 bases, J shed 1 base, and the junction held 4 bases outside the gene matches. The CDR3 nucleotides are TGTGCCAGTATCCCGGACAGGGGGAGCAATCAGCCCCAGCATTTT. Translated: CASIPDRGSNQPQHF.

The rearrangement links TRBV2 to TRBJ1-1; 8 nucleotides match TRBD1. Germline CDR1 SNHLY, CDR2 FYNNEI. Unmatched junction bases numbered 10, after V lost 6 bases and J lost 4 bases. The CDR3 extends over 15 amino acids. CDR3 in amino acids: CASRGGQGRGTEAFF. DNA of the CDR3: TGTGCCAGCAGGGGCGGACAGGGTAGGGGCACTGAAGCTTTCTTT. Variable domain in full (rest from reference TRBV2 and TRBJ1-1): EPEVTQTPSHQVTQMGQEVILRCVPISNHLYFYWYRQILGQKVEFLVSFYNNEISEKSEIFDDQFSVERPDGSNFTLKIRSTKLEDSAMYFCASRGGQGRGTEAFFGQGTRLTVV.

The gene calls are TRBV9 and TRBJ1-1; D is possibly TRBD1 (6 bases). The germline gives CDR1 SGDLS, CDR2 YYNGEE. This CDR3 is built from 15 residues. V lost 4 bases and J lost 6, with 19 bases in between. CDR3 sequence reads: CASSPHHATGSEAFF. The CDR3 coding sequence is TGTGCCAGCAGCCCCCATCACGCAACAGGGTCTGAAGCTTTCTTT. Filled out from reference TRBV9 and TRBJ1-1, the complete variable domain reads DSGVTQTPKHLITATGQRVTLRCSPRSGDLSVYWYQQSLDQGLQFLIQYYNGEERAKGNILERFSAQQFPDLHSELNLSSLELGDSALYFCASSPHHATGSEAFFGQGTRLTVV.

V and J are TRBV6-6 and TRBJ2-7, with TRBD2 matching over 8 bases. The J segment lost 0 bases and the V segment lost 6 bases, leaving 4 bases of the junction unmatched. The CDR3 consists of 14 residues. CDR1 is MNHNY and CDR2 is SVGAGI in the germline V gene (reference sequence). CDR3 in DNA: TGTGCCAGCAGGCAACTAGCGGCCTCCTACGAGCAGTACTTC. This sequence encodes CASRQLAASYEQYF.

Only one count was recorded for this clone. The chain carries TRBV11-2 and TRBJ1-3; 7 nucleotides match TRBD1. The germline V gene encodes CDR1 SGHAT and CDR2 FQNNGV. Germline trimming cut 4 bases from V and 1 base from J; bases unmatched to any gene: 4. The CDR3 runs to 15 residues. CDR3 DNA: TGTGCCAGCAGCTCCAGACAGGGATCTGGAAACACCATATATTTT. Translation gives CASSSRQGSGNTIYF. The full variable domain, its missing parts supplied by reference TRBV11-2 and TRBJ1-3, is EAGVAQSPRYKIIEKRQSVAFWCNPISGHATLYWYQQILGQGPKLLIQFQNNGVVDDSQLPKDRFSAERLKGVDSTLKIQPAKLEDSAVYLCASSSRQGSGNTIYFGEGSWLTVV.